This T cell receptor (beta chain) was sequenced in a study of CD8 T cells in ankylosing spondylitis. Per germline, CDR1 SGDLS and CDR2 YYNGEE. CDR3 size: 14 residues. The J segment lost 4 bases and the V segment lost 4 bases, leaving 5 bases of the junction unmatched. Study results and caveats: Clones linked to the disease showed a CD8+ phenotype. They occurred at relatively low frequencies in peripheral blood. A motif of eight highly homologous TCR beta variants was seen as apparently characteristic of ankylosing spondylitis blood. Disease-linked clones reportedly showed significant enrichment in matched ankylosing spondylitis synovial fluid. Several of the motif variants were reported before in synovial fluid and blood from reactive arthritis.

Quantitative 5'-RACE was performed with molecular barcodes, and it yielded the TCR beta libraries. One entry per CDR3 protein results from TCRdb running MiXCR on the 5' RACE reads. Of tens of thousands of distinct CDR3 sequences listed, about 8.3% are singletons. Only a few counts were recorded for this clonotype. Its matching antigen is unknown. What was sequenced was blood, either unsorted or a sorted T cell fraction (not recorded which). The TCR comes from a male donor with ankylosing spondylitis. This rearrangement joins TRBV9 to TRBJ1-1; 9 bases agree with TRBD1. CDR3 amino acids: CASSSRTGATEAFF. CDR3 nucleotides: TGTGCCAGCAGCTCCCGGACAGGGGCCACTGAAGCTTTCTTT.